The clone carrying this T cell receptor beta chain was seen at least ten times. Its antigen remains unknown. This entry belongs to a study of T-cell memory formation after mild COVID-19. Points from the study as a whole: Clones that contracted from day 15 to 85 were balanced CD4/CD8, while later expanders leaned CD4+. The study found contracting CD4+ clones mainly in CM and EM and contracting CD8+ clones in EMRA.

Trimming at V came to 1 base and at J to 5 bases, leaving 10 bases not matched to a gene. Looked up from germline, CDR1 is DFQATT and CDR2 is SNEGSKA (reference sequence). The CDR3 length is 15 residues. Libraries for TCRalpha and TCRbeta carried sample barcodes and unique molecular identifiers via 5'RACE. MiXCR was run by TCRdb on the 5' RACE reads, yielding one entry per CDR3 protein. The table records tens of thousands of distinct CDR3 sequences, roughly 15% of them present only once. J is TRBJ2-7 and V is TRBV20-1; 8 nucleotides line up with TRBD1. This TCR derives from a man between 18 and 35 years old who had mild COVID-19 (a few samples of this study predate the infection). Cell type and time point are not known. The sequencing input was PBMCs or a T cell subset sorted from them (not recorded which). The CDR3 region is CSARGFWTGSHEQYV. For the CDR3, the DNA is TGCAGTGCTAGAGGTTTCTGGACAGGGTCCCACGAGCAGTACGTC.